This section outlines one TCR beta chain sequence together with its context. Its cognate antigen is unknown. V lost 5 bases and J 0 bases, leaving 8 bases between the germline ends. This CDR3 is 14 amino acids long. Germline V CDR1 and CDR2: MDHEN, SYDVKM. The sample originates from a study of cytomegalovirus exposure and HLA in healthy donors. General observations from the study: Later analysis placed DRB1 highest and HLA-C lowest in TCR association rates, which differed by HLA locus. It was taken for granted in presence/absence analyses that sequencing depth across donors was roughly uniform. What TCR beta sequences reportedly achieved was accurate prediction of HLA-A and HLA-B alleles in most subjects. In terms of immune exposure information, only CMV serostatus was available.

Amplification used 60 Vbeta primers and 13 Jbeta primers. Data came from immunoSEQ multiplex PCR; TCRdb stores just in-frame clones and leaves some out. The sample includes around 150,000 clones, 80% to 85% of them seen just once. The chain links TRBV28 to TRBJ2-1; the D is unclear. The clonotype was recovered from a man in his forties or fifties in good health and CMV-seropositive. Material for sequencing was PBMCs. CDR3 sequence (DNA): TGTGCCAGCAGTCTCGGTTTCTCCTACAATGAGCAGTTCTTC. It specifies CASSLGFSYNEQFF.